The 10 T cell receptor beta chains below all came from one sample that was sequenced in a study of blood T cell repertoires in COVID-19. Data came from immunoSEQ multiplex PCR; TCRdb stores just in-frame clones and leaves some out. Here the sample spans roughly 130,000 clones, 80% being singletons. The sample was peripheral blood. The receptors were gathered from a man aged 60-69 years with active or convalescent COVID-19.

The CDR3 reads CAWRKQGAVQETQYF. Written as DNA, the CDR3 is TGTGCCTGGAGGAAACAGGGGGCAGTCCAAGAGACCCAGTACTTC. The V gene is TRBV30, the J gene TRBJ2-5, with 9 bases aligning to TRBD1. J was trimmed by 1 base and V by 3 bases; bases with no gene match: 6. CDR3 size: 15 residues. The germline V gene encodes CDR1 GTSNPN and CDR2 SVGIG (reference sequence).

In the case of this clone: The junction differs from germline at one of its ends, possibly a read error. CDR3 sequence: CALSKGPNEKLFF. CDR3 sequence (DNA): TGTGCCTTGAGTAAGGGGCCTAATGAAAAACTGTTTTTT. The chain combines TRBV30 with TRBJ1-4; D perhaps matches TRBD1 (5 bases). The CDR3 has 13 amino acids. Germline values: CDR1 GTSNPN, CDR2 SVGIG (reference sequence).

The chain uses TRBV7-3 and TRBJ1-1; no firm D call. The CDR3 loop spans 13 amino acids. The V gene lost 2 bases and the J gene lost 4 bases, with 8 bases spanning the gap. The germline V gene encodes CDR1 SGHTA and CDR2 FQGTGA. CDR3 residues: CASSLRGGTEAFF. Here the CDR3 DNA reads TGTGCCAGCAGCTTACGGGGAGGCACTGAAGCTTTCTTT.

The V call is TRBV11-2, the J call TRBJ2-5, with 8 bases fitting TRBD1. The CDR3 totals 14 residues. The J segment lost 5 bases and the V segment lost 5 bases, leaving 7 bases of the junction unmatched. CDR1 is SGHAT and CDR2 is FQNNGV in the germline V gene. CDR3 nucleotides: TGTGCCAGCAGCCAGGGACAGGCTTGGGAGACCCAGTACTTC. As protein: CASSQGQAWETQYF. The full variable domain, rest sourced from reference TRBV11-2 and TRBJ2-5, is EAGVAQSPRYKIIEKRQSVAFWCNPISGHATLYWYQQILGQGPKLLIQFQNNGVVDDSQLPKDRFSAERLKGVDSTLKIQPAKLEDSAVYLCASSQGQAWETQYFGPGTRLLVL.

The J gene is TRBJ2-3, the V gene TRBV9, with a tentative D call TRBD2 (5 bases). The V end was cut by 0 bases, the J end by 3 bases, with 26 bases between. The length of the CDR3 is 20 residues. Germline-derived CDR1 and CDR2 are SGDLS and YYNGEE. DNA of the CDR3: TGTGCCAGCAGCGTAGAGCCCCAGCCCCCAAGCGGAGCGTGGACAGATACGCAGTATTTT. Translated: CASSVEPQPPSGAWTDTQYF.

DNA of the CDR3: TGTGCCAGCAGTTTGCCGGGGAACTATGGCTACACCTTC. Its protein is CASSLPGNYGYTF. V and J are TRBV12-3 or TRBV12-4 and TRBJ1-2; D uncertain. Trimming took 3 bases from V and 2 from J, leaving 7 bases between them. CDR3 length equals 13 residues.

The chain uses TRBV14 and TRBJ2-7; perhaps TRBD2 as D (6 bases). The germline V and J ends were trimmed by 0 bases and 1 base, with 10 bases remaining between them. The CDR3 is 15 amino acids. CDR1 SGHDN and CDR2 FVKESK come from the germline V gene. The CDR3 DNA reads as TGTGCCAGCAGCCAAGATGGGAGCGGGTCCTACGAGCAGTACTTC. Amino acid sequence: CASSQDGSGSYEQYF.

The V and J genes are TRBV5-5 and TRBJ2-3; a possible D gene is TRBD2 (5 bases). Trimming removed 3 bases from V and 0 bases from J, with 11 bases in between. The CDR3 contains 15 residues. Germline CDR1 and CDR2: SGHKS and YYEKEE (reference sequence). The CDR3 region is CASSSRRASTDTQYF. CDR3 in DNA: TGTGCCAGCAGCTCCAGGCGGGCGAGCACAGATACGCAGTATTTT.

The gene calls are TRBV7-2 and TRBJ2-3; D may be TRBD2 (6 bases). The CDR3 totals 13 residues. CDR1 and CDR2 (germline): SGHTA, FQGNSA. With 8 bases removed from V and 1 base from J, the gap between germline ends came to 10 bases. As DNA, the CDR3 is TGTGCCAGCGGCAGCGGGCGCACAGATACGCAGTATTTT. Encoded protein: CASGSGRTDTQYF.

A single count supports this clone. The chain links TRBV3-1 (or the pseudogene TRBV3-2) to TRBJ1-6; a possible D gene is TRBD1 (5 bases). Germline V gene sequence: CDR1 LGHDT, CDR2 YNNKEL (reference sequence). This CDR3 spans 16 amino acids. V was trimmed by 4 bases and J by 3 bases, leaving 13 bases between them. This CDR3 is CASSLRQTSYNSPLHF. Written as DNA, the CDR3 is TGTGCCAGCAGCCTCCGACAGACCAGCTATAATTCACCCCTCCACTTT.